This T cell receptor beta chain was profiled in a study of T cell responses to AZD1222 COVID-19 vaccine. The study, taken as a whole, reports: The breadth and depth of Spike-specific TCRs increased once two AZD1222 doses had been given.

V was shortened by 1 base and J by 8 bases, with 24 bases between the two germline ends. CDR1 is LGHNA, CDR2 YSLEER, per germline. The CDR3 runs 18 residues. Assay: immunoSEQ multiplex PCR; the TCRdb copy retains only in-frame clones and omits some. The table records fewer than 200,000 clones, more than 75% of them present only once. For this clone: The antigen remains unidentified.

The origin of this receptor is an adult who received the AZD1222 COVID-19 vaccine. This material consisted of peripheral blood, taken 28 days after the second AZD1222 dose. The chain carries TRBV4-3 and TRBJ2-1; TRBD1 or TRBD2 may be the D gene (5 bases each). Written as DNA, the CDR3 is TGCGCCAGCAGCCAAGCGGACATATCCGGGACGAGTGGCGATGAGCAGTTCTTC. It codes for CASSQADISGTSGDEQFF.